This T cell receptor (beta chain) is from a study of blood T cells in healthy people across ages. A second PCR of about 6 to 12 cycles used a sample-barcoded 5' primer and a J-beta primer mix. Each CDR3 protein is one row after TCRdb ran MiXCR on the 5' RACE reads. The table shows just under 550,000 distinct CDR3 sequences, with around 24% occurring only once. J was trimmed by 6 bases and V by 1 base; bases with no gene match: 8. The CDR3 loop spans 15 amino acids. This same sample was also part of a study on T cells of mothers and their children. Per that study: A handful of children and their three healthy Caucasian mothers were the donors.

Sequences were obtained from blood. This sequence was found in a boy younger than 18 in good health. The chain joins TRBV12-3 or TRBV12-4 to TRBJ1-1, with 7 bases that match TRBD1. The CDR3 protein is CASSLENRGSSEAFF. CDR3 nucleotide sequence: TGTGCCAGCAGTTTAGAAAACAGGGGTAGCTCTGAAGCTTTCTTT.